The 4 T cell receptor beta chains below all came from one sample that was sequenced in a study of technical replicates of blood from a handful of donors. Clones were read by immunoSEQ multiplex PCR, and TCRdb kept only the in-frame ones, dropping some. Among around 69,000 clones listed, more than 75% were seen once. Sequencing used PBMCs. These receptors originate from a human donor in good health. Some clones in this sample may be carry-over from other donors' samples.

The chain carries TRBV6-4 and TRBJ1-5; D gene ambiguous. The CDR3 is 14 amino acids. Trimming pared 6 bases from V and 2 bases from J, leaving 11 bases between. Germline lookup yields CDR1 MRHNA and CDR2 SNTAGT. The CDR3 DNA follows: TGTGCCAGCAGGGGTAGGGAGGGCAATCAGCCCCAGCATTTT. The encoded protein is CASRGREGNQPQHF.

The V and J genes are TRBV5-1 and TRBJ2-3; 8 bases agree with TRBD1. The J segment lost 2 bases and the V segment lost 0 bases, leaving 8 bases of the junction unmatched. Germline CDR1 and CDR2: SGHRS and YFSETQ. This CDR3 spans 17 amino acids. The CDR3: CASSLVPGQVNTDTQYF. The CDR3 DNA reads as TGCGCCAGCAGCTTGGTCCCGGGACAGGTAAACACAGATACGCAGTATTTT.

This clone was seen only a few times. This chain joins TRBV20-1 and TRBJ1-2; possibly TRBD1 for D (5 bases). The CDR3 has 11 residues. Germline-derived CDR1 and CDR2 are DFQATT and SNEGSKA (reference sequence). Trimming left V 5 bases short and J 5 bases short, with 9 bases between. The CDR3: CSASTGYGYTF. CDR3 DNA: TGCAGTGCTTCAACAGGTTATGGCTACACCTTC.

This sequence joins TRBV7-2 and TRBJ2-3, with D unclear. V lost 5 bases, J lost 2 bases, and 20 bases lay in between. Per the germline V gene, CDR1 is SGHTA and CDR2 is FQGNSA. The CDR3 totals 17 residues. CDR3 coding DNA: TGTGCCAGCAGCCCCTCCCTACGGGTCGGGTACACAGATACGCAGTATTTT. Protein sequence: CASSPSLRVGYTDTQYF.